One sample yielded the 8 T cell receptor beta chains listed below, sequenced in a study of blood T cell repertoires in COVID-19. Libraries were prepared by immunoSEQ multiplex PCR; TCRdb keeps only in-frame clonotypes and omits some of them. The sample lists more than 80,000 clones, over 70% occurring once. Sequencing was done on a sample of peripheral blood. The source is a human donor with acute or convalescent COVID-19. The donor label of this sample is uncertain.

The chain uses TRBV7-9 and TRBJ2-1; TRBD1 matches 8 bases. The junction had 2 bases not matched to a gene; V was cut back by 5 bases and J by 5 bases. The CDR3 loop spans 13 amino acids. Germline values: CDR1 SEHNR, CDR2 FQNEAQ (reference sequence). CDR3 residues: CASSDRGNNEQFF. DNA for the CDR3: TGTGCCAGCAGCGACAGGGGAAACAATGAGCAGTTCTTC.

The J gene is TRBJ1-2, the V gene TRBV27; a possible D gene is TRBD1 (6 bases). The CDR3 spans 13 residues. Trimming removed 5 bases from V and 4 bases from J, with 11 bases in between. Germline V lookup: CDR1 MNHEY, CDR2 SMNVEV (reference sequence). The CDR3 protein is CASSMLRGYGYTF. CDR3 nucleotide sequence: TGTGCCAGCAGTATGCTCAGGGGCTATGGCTACACCTTC.

V usage is TRBV7-2 and J usage is TRBJ2-2, with D possibly matching TRBD2 (6 bases). V was cut by 6 bases and J by 7 bases, with 24 bases left in between. The CDR3 consists of 17 residues. Germline CDR1 SGHTA, CDR2 FQGNSA. CDR3 in amino acids: CASSHRLGGPPGGELFF. The CDR3 DNA is TGTGCCAGCAGTCACCGCTTGGGGGGTCCACCGGGCGGGGAGCTGTTTTTT.

V gene TRBV5-1 combines with J gene TRBJ1-1; 7 bases match TRBD1. CDR3 length equals 16 residues. CDR1 is SGHRS, CDR2 YFSETQ, per germline. V was clipped by 1 base and J by 2 bases; unmatched bases: 8. The CDR3 loop reads CASSLHSGQLNTEAFF. The CDR3 DNA reads as TGCGCCAGCAGCTTGCACTCGGGACAGCTCAACACTGAAGCTTTCTTT.

The chain carries TRBV5-1 and TRBJ2-3; TRBD2 matches at 16 bases. Per the germline V gene, CDR1 is SGHRS and CDR2 is YFSETQ. The CDR3 runs 19 residues. V was pared by 3 bases and J by 1 base, with 8 bases of the junction left unmatched. In nucleotides, the CDR3 is TGCGCCAGCAGCTACCGCGCCGGGACTAGCGGGGGGGGCACAGATACGCAGTATTTT. This encodes CASSYRAGTSGGGTDTQYF. Together with reference TRBV5-1 and TRBJ2-3, the CDR3 gives the full variable domain: KAGVTQTPRYLIKTRGQQVTLSCSPISGHRSVSWYQQTPGQGLQFLFEYFSETQRNKGNFPGRFSGRQFSNSRSEMNVSTLELGDSALYLCASSYRAGTSGGGTDTQYFGPGTRLTVL.

V gene TRBV10-2 combines with J gene TRBJ1-5; 12 positions match TRBD1. Looked up from germline, CDR1 is WSHSY and CDR2 is SAAADI. Germline trimming cut 8 bases from V and 2 bases from J; bases unmatched to any gene: 7. CDR3 length: 16 residues. Written as DNA, the CDR3 is TGCGCCAGCTCGGGACAGGGGGCGCCCGGCAATCAGCCCCAGCATTTT. As protein: CASSGQGAPGNQPQHF.

The gene calls are TRBV19 and TRBJ2-5; 7 bases are shared with TRBD1. The germline gives CDR1 LNHDA, CDR2 SQIVND (reference sequence). The CDR3 spans 15 residues. V was pared by 9 bases and J by 11 bases, with 21 bases of the junction left unmatched. The CDR3 nucleotides read TGTGCCAGCTCGAACCGGGACAGCCCTCTTCCCCAACAGTACTTC. Translating gives CASSNRDSPLPQQYF. The full variable domain, in which reference TRBV19 and TRBJ2-5 provide the parts outside the CDR3, is DGGITQSPKYLFRKEGQNVTLSCEQNLNHDAMYWYRQDPGQGLRLIYYSQIVNDFQKGDIAEGYSVSREKKESFPLTVTSAQKNPTAFYLCASSNRDSPLPQQYFGPGTRLLVL.

In nucleotides, the CDR3 is TGTGCCAGTAGAACTACAGGGGGCAGGGGGAACACTGAAGCTTTCTTT. It encodes CASRTTGGRGNTEAFF. V gene TRBV19 combines with J gene TRBJ1-1; TRBD1 aligns across 9 bases. This CDR3 is 16 amino acids long. The V gene end was trimmed by 6 bases and the J gene end by 1 base; junction bases not matched to a gene: 9. Germline-derived CDR1 and CDR2 are LNHDA and SQIVND (reference sequence). The full variable domain, rest sourced from reference TRBV19 and TRBJ1-1, is DGGITQSPKYLFRKEGQNVTLSCEQNLNHDAMYWYRQDPGQGLRLIYYSQIVNDFQKGDIAEGYSVSREKKESFPLTVTSAQKNPTAFYLCASRTTGGRGNTEAFFGQGTRLTVV.